One sample yielded the 20 T cell receptor beta chains listed below, sequenced in a study of blood T cell repertoires in COVID-19. Produced via immunoSEQ multiplex PCR; TCRdb's table is partial and in-frame only. The data hold about 14,000 clones, with about three quarters observed a single time. Material for sequencing was peripheral blood. All receptors come from an older man with acute or convalescent COVID-19.

V and J are TRBV7-9 and TRBJ1-5; weak D call: TRBD1 (5 bases). This CDR3 is 15 amino acids long. Germline CDR1 reads SEHNR; CDR2 reads FQNEAQ (reference sequence). Trimming removed 0 bases from V and 2 bases from J, with 8 bases in between. In nucleotides, the CDR3 is TGTGCCAGCAGCTTAGCGGGGGGGGGCAATCAGCCCCAGCATTTT. Encoded protein: CASSLAGGGNQPQHF.

The table lists this clone with a few counts. DNA for the CDR3: TGCAGCGTATTATCGGAAGCGAGAGCTTTCTTT. This codes for CSVLSEARAFF. This chain connects TRBV29-1 to TRBJ1-1, with no clear D. Per the germline V gene, CDR1 is SQVTM and CDR2 is ANQGSEA. The length of the CDR3 is 11 residues. V lost 6 bases to trimming and J lost 10 bases, with 15 bases between them.

The CDR3 loop is CSASTPAGVNTDTQYF. The CDR3 nucleotides are TGCAGTGCTAGTACGCCAGCGGGAGTGAACACAGATACGCAGTATTTT. The chain recombines TRBV20-1 with TRBJ2-3, with TRBD2 matching over 8 bases. Unmatched junction bases numbered 10, after V lost 3 bases and J lost 2 bases. Germline V lookup: CDR1 DFQATT, CDR2 SNEGSKA (reference sequence). The CDR3 contains 16 residues.

This chain links TRBV12-3 or TRBV12-4 with TRBJ1-1; possible D gene TRBD1, 5 bases. The V end was cut by 5 bases, the J end by 2 bases, with 9 bases between. The CDR3 runs to 13 residues. The CDR3 spells CASSAGPNTEAFF. CDR3 DNA: TGTGCCAGCAGTGCAGGGCCAAACACTGAAGCTTTCTTT.

This clone has only one observation. The chain uses TRBV10-3 and TRBJ1-1, with D maybe TRBD1 (6 bases). The CDR3 length is 15 residues. The V end lost 10 bases, the J end lost 2 bases, and 20 bases lay between the germline ends. The germline V gene encodes CDR1 ENHRY and CDR2 SYGVKD. The CDR3 loop reads CATTYREGGNTEAFF. For the CDR3, the DNA is TGTGCCACAACGTACAGGGAAGGGGGTAACACTGAAGCTTTCTTT.

This chain joins TRBV28 and TRBJ2-7, with D tentatively TRBD2 (7 bases). The CDR3 spans 15 residues. Germline V CDR1 and CDR2: MDHEN, SYDVKM. With 3 bases removed from V and 6 bases from J, the gap between germline ends came to 18 bases. CDR3 residues: CASSFGGRRYGEQYF. The DNA for the CDR3 is TGTGCCAGCAGTTTCGGGGGGCGTCGGTATGGCGAGCAGTACTTC. The full variable domain, in which reference TRBV28 and TRBJ2-7 provide the parts outside the CDR3, is DVKVTQSSRYLVKRTGEKVFLECVQDMDHENMFWYRQDPGLGLRLIYFSYDVKMKEKGDIPEGYSVSREKKERFSLILESASTNQTSMYLCASSFGGRRYGEQYFGPGTRLTVT.

The sample holds one count of this clone. The genes are TRBV18 and TRBJ1-5; 7 bases fit TRBD1. V lost 4 bases and J lost 1; bases outside the gene matches: 4. This CDR3 has 15 residues. CDR1 and CDR2 from the germline V gene are KGHSH and LQKENI. CDR3 nucleotide sequence: TGTGCCAGCTCACTCGGACAGGCGAGCAATCAGCCCCAGCATTTT. Protein product: CASSLGQASNQPQHF.

The chain has TRBV7-6 and TRBJ2-5; 10 nucleotides line up with TRBD2. CDR1 is SGHVS and CDR2 is FNYEAQ in the germline V gene. V shed 4 bases and J 5 bases; nucleotides not matched to a gene: 7. The CDR3 is 15 amino acids. The CDR3 is CASSSASGRGETQYF. As DNA, the CDR3 is TGTGCCAGCAGCTCTGCTAGCGGGAGAGGGGAGACCCAGTACTTC.

This sequence joins TRBV21-1 and TRBJ2-7; the table's D call, TRBD1, has no DNA check behind it. TRBV21-1 is given as a pseudogene. The CDR3 spans 16 residues. This CDR3 is CASSKRLFFRGREQYF. The DNA for the CDR3 is TGTGCCAGCAGCAAACGCCTTTTTTTCAGGGGGCGCGAGCAGTACTTC.

The chain is built from TRBV5-1 and TRBJ1-1; the D is unclear. Germline CDR1 is SGHRS and CDR2 is YFSETQ. This CDR3 is 13 amino acids long. Trimming pared 4 bases from V and 1 base from J, leaving 8 bases between. CDR3 in DNA: TGCGCCAGCAGCCAACATACGAACACTGAAGCTTTCTTT. Its protein is CASSQHTNTEAFF. The full variable domain, its missing parts supplied by reference TRBV5-1 and TRBJ1-1, is KAGVTQTPRYLIKTRGQQVTLSCSPISGHRSVSWYQQTPGQGLQFLFEYFSETQRNKGNFPGRFSGRQFSNSRSEMNVSTLELGDSALYLCASSQHTNTEAFFGQGTRLTVV.

This sequence joins TRBV20-1 and TRBJ2-5; 7 positions agree with TRBD1. The J segment lost 10 bases and the V segment lost 5 bases, leaving 7 bases of the junction unmatched. CDR1 and CDR2 (germline): DFQATT, SNEGSKA (reference sequence). CDR3 size: 11 residues. CDR3 amino acids: CSADREVSQYF. The CDR3 DNA reads TGCAGTGCTGACAGGGAAGTTAGCCAGTACTTC.

This chain uses TRBV2 with TRBJ1-6; D uncertain. CDR1 is SNHLY, CDR2 FYNNEI, per germline. The CDR3 is 18 amino acids. V was shortened by 3 bases and J by 0 bases, with 15 bases between the two germline ends. The CDR3 spells CASSDRYSASSYNSPLHF. The CDR3 DNA is TGTGCCAGCAGTGACCGATACTCTGCTAGCTCCTATAATTCACCCCTCCACTTT.

This chain uses TRBV7-2 with TRBJ2-4, with D possibly being TRBD2 (7 bases). The germline V and J ends were trimmed by 3 bases and 9 bases, with 24 bases remaining between them. CDR3 size: 17 residues. Germline CDR1 SGHTA, CDR2 FQGNSA. The CDR3, as DNA: TGTGCCAGCAGCTTGAATCCCGGGCGGGGGCCTCAAGGCATTCAGTACTTC. Translated: CASSLNPGRGPQGIQYF.

This chain joins TRBV25-1 and TRBJ2-7, with D perhaps matching TRBD2 (5 bases). The CDR3 is 17 amino acids. The germline V gene encodes CDR1 MGHDK and CDR2 SYGVNS. Deletions cut 1 base from V and 6 bases from J, with 22 bases between. The CDR3 spells CASSEWLRGSGSGEQYF. The CDR3 DNA reads TGTGCCAGCAGTGAATGGCTGCGCGGGTCGGGTTCTGGCGAGCAGTACTTC.

The chain recombines TRBV24-1 with TRBJ2-2, with 14 bases that match TRBD2. V lost 4 bases and J lost 3; bases outside the gene matches: 6. Germline V lookup: CDR1 KGHDR, CDR2 SFDVKD. CDR3 length: 18 residues. CDR3 region: CATSDWGLAGEYTGELFF. CDR3 DNA: TGTGCCACCAGTGACTGGGGACTAGCGGGAGAATACACCGGGGAGCTGTTTTTT.

The gene calls are TRBV7-9 and TRBJ1-2, with 7 bases identical to TRBD1. CDR1 is SEHNR, CDR2 FQNEAQ, per germline (reference sequence). V lost 2 bases and J lost 6; bases outside the gene matches: 6. CDR3 length: 14 residues. CDR3 nucleotides: TGTGCCAGCAGCTTATGGGACGACAGGGATGGCTACACCTTC. Translating it yields CASSLWDDRDGYTF.

This clone was counted only a few times. The gene calls are TRBV20-1 and TRBJ2-3; tentatively, D is TRBD2 (6 bases). Germline lookup yields CDR1 DFQATT and CDR2 SNEGSKA (reference sequence). V was shortened by 6 bases and J by 14 bases, with 18 bases between the two germline ends. The CDR3 has 11 residues. The CDR3 region has the DNA TGCAGTGCCTATTGGGCGGGGCCGTTGTATTTT. Amino acids: CSAYWAGPLYF.

A single count supports this clone. The chain links TRBV30 to TRBJ1-1; 8 bases line up with TRBD1. Germline V lookup: CDR1 GTSNPN, CDR2 SVGIG (reference sequence). This CDR3 region has 13 residues. V was pared by 0 bases and J by 8 bases, with 5 bases of the junction left unmatched. CDR3 sequence (DNA): TGTGCCTGGAGTGTAAACAGGGGGACCGAAGCTTTCTTT. Its translation: CAWSVNRGTEAFF.

The sample holds one count of this clone. The gene calls are TRBV5-4 and TRBJ2-7, with D possibly being TRBD1 (5 bases). Germline CDR1 and CDR2: SGHNT and YYREEE (reference sequence). The CDR3 contains 12 residues. Trimming shortened V by 3 bases and J by 6 bases, and 10 bases separated the two germline ends. The DNA for the CDR3 is TGTGCCAGCAGCTCAATAGGGGCCGAGCAGTACTTC. Translating it yields CASSSIGAEQYF.

The table lists this clone with a count of one. The chain employs TRBV6-1 and TRBJ1-4; a weak D match, TRBD1 (5 bases). Germline V gene lookup returns CDR1 MNHNS and CDR2 SASEGT. Trimming took off 2 bases at V and 6 bases at J, with 10 bases between the two ends. CDR3 length equals 14 residues. The chain's CDR3 is CASSERGHYEKLFF. CDR3 nucleotide sequence: TGTGCCAGCAGTGAAAGGGGCCATTATGAAAAACTGTTTTTT.